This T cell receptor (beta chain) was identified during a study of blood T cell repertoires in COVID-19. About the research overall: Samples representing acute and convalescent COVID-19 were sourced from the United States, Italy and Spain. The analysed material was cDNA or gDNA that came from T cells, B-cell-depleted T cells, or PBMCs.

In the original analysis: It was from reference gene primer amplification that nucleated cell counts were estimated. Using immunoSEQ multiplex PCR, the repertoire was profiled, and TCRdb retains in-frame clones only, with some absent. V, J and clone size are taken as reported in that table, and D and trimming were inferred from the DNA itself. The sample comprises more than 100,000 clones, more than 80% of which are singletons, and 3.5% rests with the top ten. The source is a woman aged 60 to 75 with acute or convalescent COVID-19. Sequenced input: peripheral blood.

CDR3 bases: TGTGCCACCAGCAGAGATGGGGGGAACTATGGCTACACCTTC. Residues: CATSRDGGNYGYTF. The rearrangement uses TRBV15 and TRBJ1-2; possibly TRBD1 for D (5 bases). Germline CDR1 reads LNHNV; CDR2 reads YYDKDF (reference sequence). The CDR3 is 14 residues long. The V end lost 0 bases, the J end lost 2 bases, and 7 bases lay between the germline ends. The full variable domain, its missing parts supplied by reference TRBV15 and TRBJ1-2, is DAMVIQNPRYQVTQFGKPVTLSCSQTLNHNVMYWYQQKSSQAPKLLFHYYDKDFNNEADTPDNFQSRRPNTSFCFLDIRSPGLGDTAMYLCATSRDGGNYGYTFGSGTRLTVV.